This T cell receptor beta chain was sequenced in a study of shared T cell receptors in the human thymus. Repertoires were generated with immunoSEQ multiplex PCR, while TCRdb's copy carries only in-frame clones and drops some. Of hundreds of thousands of clones listed, approximately 85% are singletons. Germline CDR1 MGHDK, CDR2 SYGVNS. The CDR3 extends over 16 amino acids. Trimming at V came to 10 bases and at J to 2 bases, leaving 13 bases not matched to a gene. This same sample was also taken into another study, of human thymus T cells. According to that study: Among thymic and blood repertoires, usage of V and J genes appeared biased.

This TCR was sampled from a girl under two years old with a congenital heart defect. The chain employs TRBV25-1 and TRBJ2-7; TRBD1 aligns across 11 bases. Source material: thymocytes. CDR3 DNA: TGTGCCACCCAGATTCCGGGACAGGGGGTGACCTACGAGCAGTACTTC. Its protein is CATQIPGQGVTYEQYF.